The clone carrying this T cell receptor beta chain was seen at least ten times. Its specificity is unknown. For TCR, cDNA came from 5'RACE template switching, which added a universal primer site and UMIs. TCRdb independently ran MiXCR on the 5' RACE reads; one entry per CDR3 protein. The sample yields 250,000 to 400,000 distinct CDR3 sequences, around 4.3% seen once. This sample is part of a study of T cells after yellow fever vaccination. Study-wide context: SMART-Seq v4 Ultra Low Input prepared the low-cell-number fractions.

V gave up 0 bases and J gave up 8 bases, with 10 bases separating them. The germline V gene has CDR1 DFQATT and CDR2 SNEGSKA (reference sequence). The CDR3 contains 12 residues. Points from the study as a whole: Contamination by abundant bulk-population clonotypes could be present in FACS-sorted repertoires. Most primary-vaccination clones reappeared after the booster (just under 98% CD4, approximately 88% CD8).

J is TRBJ1-1 and V is TRBV20-1, with a weak D call TRBD1 (5 bases). The sequencing used PBMCs, collected 15 days after the yellow fever booster vaccination. The clonotype originates from a man younger than 35 who received the YFV17D yellow fever vaccine. Here the CDR3 DNA reads TGCAGTGCTAGAGATTGGGGGAGCGAAGCTTTCTTT. Translating gives CSARDWGSEAFF.